This record concerns one T cell receptor (beta chain) sequence. This receptor's antigen is unknown. No base quality information exists; no much larger clone differs at one position. The sample comes from a study of shared clonotypes between healthy human individuals (dated by TCRdb to the early 2020s). Study-level background: A couple of women and a few men aged 18 to 49 years were included in the cohort. Per donor, three plates each were used for CD4 naive and CD4 memory, two for CD8 naive, and one for CD8 memory. Blood TCR repertoires of about five healthy adults were deeply sequenced to estimate repertoire size and the extent of clonotype sharing between individuals. Libraries were prepared and TCR repertoires were sequenced by different laboratories using diverse techniques, in order to increase sequencing depth and limit assay-specific biases. Each donor's leukapheresis produced roughly between roughly 0.9 and 9 billion PBMCs.

TCR CDR3 regions were amplified from genomic DNA by multiplex PCR using the deep immunoSEQ assay. For each cell subset, the extracted genomic DNA was distributed evenly across all wells of several immunoSEQ 96-well plates, and each plate served as one replicate. For sorted subsets, each replicate PCR was loaded with roughly 0.2 ug genomic DNA, equivalent to 30,000 or so T cell genomes. The purified libraries were quantified using a Qubit 3.0 fluorometer, sized with a Bioanalyzer 2100, and then quantified again using the KAPA Library Quantification kit. A separate single-read 150-cycle Illumina NextSeq 550 flow cell was used to sequence each immunoSEQ 96-well plate. Under the source paper's analysis protocol: The immunoSEQ output contained only junctional sequences without quality scores, so filtering could not match that applied to full-length reads. To assign V/J genes and CDR3, sequences were annotated using PyIR, a Python wrapper for IgBLAST v1.9, with IMGT germline references. Reads with weak V/J assignments (E-value above 1e-6), missing CDR3, stop codons, out-of-frame junctions, or ambiguous translated residues were removed. V3J clonotypes were defined as sequences sharing the same inferred V gene, J gene, and CDR3 amino acid sequence. The percentage overlap between two repertoires was calculated by dividing the number of shared unique clonotypes by the size of the smaller repertoire. RTK rarefaction, the Chao1 estimator, and Recon v2.1 estimates of unobserved clonotypes were used to assess repertoire richness. For all TCRbeta clonotypes obtained by the gDNA method from several donors, generation probabilities were computed with OLGA. The table comes from immuneACCESS by way of TCRdb, which keeps in-frame sequences with V and J called. Part of the clones is missing from these tables; in studies checked, under half for an unresolved V gene and the rest for unknown reasons. The D gene and trimming were derived from the DNA, and the V and J assignments and clone size from that table. Here the sample has approximately 530,000 clones; about 96% occur a single time. The ten top clones hold about 0.064% of the sample.

The donors were healthy, HIV-negative adults who had no recently reported acute infections or vaccinations. Only Caucasian adults living in Nashville, Tennessee, USA were represented among the donors. CD4+ T cells were enriched by magnetic negative selection, after which naive cells were positively selected on CD45RA and the negative fraction was taken as the memory subset. Blood was obtained by leukapheresis, after which PBMCs were separated by Ficoll-Histopaque density gradient centrifugation and cryopreserved in liquid nitrogen vapor phase. Purity and quantity of every magnetically sorted T cell population were checked by analytical flow cytometry. Genomic DNA was isolated from each sorted fraction and quantified by UV absorbance on a Nanodrop 2000c. Points the paper makes about the study in general: Estimated clonotype richness was generally larger for naive than for memory subsets. Across a handful of donors, around 5% of naive CD4, roughly 3.5% of naive CD8, about 2.3% of memory CD4, and 0.4% of memory CD8 clonotypes were shared. Pairwise subsampling indicated that sequencing depth was expected to affect the degree of clonotype sharing among donors. Because the study included only a small number of donors, the genetic and exposure-history diversity represented was limited. Sampling was restricted to blood, and TCR repertoires in tissues likely differ from the TCR repertoires found in blood. Even with the large sequencing depth, rarefaction of the sorted-subset datasets indicated that sequencing was incomplete. Compared with non-shared clonotypes, the clonotypes found in all four sorted-subset donors had higher generation probabilities.

The source of this sequence is a woman younger than 45 in good health. Sequencing input: naive CD4+ T cells sorted from blood. Sample cell subset or site, as interpreted from the label and publication: CD45RA+ positively selected.

For the CDR3, the sequence is CASSSTGISLYEQYF. The base sequence is TGTGCCAGTAGCTCAACCGGGATCTCGCTATACGAGCAGTACTTC. The rearrangement joined TRBV19 to TRBJ2-7; TRBD2 is a possible D gene, resting on 5 matching bases. Taken from the germline V gene (reference sequence), the CDR1 and CDR2 loops are LNHDA and SQIVND. From cysteine to phenylalanine, the CDR3 is 15 amino acids long. Only CDR3 DNA is held: 45 bases, read in frame from base 1. V and J lose 6 bases and 4 bases, and a span of 19 bases separates them.